This T cell receptor (beta chain) is from a study of T cell responses to AZD1222 COVID-19 vaccine. Study in general: Second doses that came at about 4 or about 12 weeks were put together.

This clone was seen only a few times. Its antigen is not identified. Study-wide points: Reports say nearly half of spike-specific TCRs go after unmutated variant regions. Spike-specific TCR breadth and depth were elevated following two AZD1222 doses. The donors showed a predominance of white British ancestry and of females, with possible underestimation of clonal diversity.

Only in-frame clones appear in the TCRdb table, and some are missing; sequencing was by immunoSEQ multiplex PCR. The table lists over 60,000 clones, about nine tenths of them singletons. The TCR was taken from an adult in good health. Sequencing was performed on peripheral blood, taken on day 0 of AZD1222 vaccination.

Here the CDR3 reads CASSQVQAGGYEQYF. The CDR3 DNA reads as TGTGCCAGCAGCCAAGTTCAGGCGGGGGGCTACGAGCAGTACTTC. The rearrangement joins TRBV3-1 (or the pseudogene TRBV3-2) to TRBJ2-7; 8 positions match TRBD2. The V and J ends lost 1 base and 3 bases, in that order; junction bases with no gene match: 5. Germline V lookup: CDR1 LGHDT, CDR2 YNNKEL (reference sequence). This CDR3 contains 15 residues.